This T cell receptor (beta chain) derives from a study of T cells in Graves' hyperthyroidism and ophthalmopathy. This clonotype was detected a few times. As yet, its antigen is unknown. V was cut by 2 bases and J by 7 bases, with 9 bases left in between. The germline CDR1 and CDR2 sequences are SGHAT and FQNNGV. There are 13 residues in the CDR3. Study conclusions and caveats: Among clonotypes expanded in thyroid above 0.001, most were also found in blood.

Enrolled ophthalmopathy patients presented with a Clinical Activity Score of at least 3, a NOSPECS grade of at least 4, and disease duration under 3 months. Pregnant or lactating patients were excluded, as were those with uncontrolled infection or other autoimmune disease. Amplified TCR beta CDR3 regions came from RNA transcripts. First-round RT-PCR with HTBI primers amplified the TCR CDR3 region. Using its own MiXCR run on the multiplex PCR reads, TCRdb lists one record per CDR3 protein. The sample has more than 350,000 distinct CDR3 sequences; roughly 15% are singletons. The genes are TRBV11-2 and TRBJ1-5; D is ambiguous. This TCR came from an older woman with Graves' ophthalmopathy. The sequencing input was blood. CDR3 loop: CASSLRKGQPQHF. The CDR3 DNA reads TGTGCCAGCAGCTTAAGGAAAGGGCAGCCCCAGCATTTT. Full variable domain (rest looked up from reference TRBV11-2 and TRBJ1-5): EAGVAQSPRYKIIEKRQSVAFWCNPISGHATLYWYQQILGQGPKLLIQFQNNGVVDDSQLPKDRFSAERLKGVDSTLKIQPAKLEDSAVYLCASSLRKGQPQHFGDGTRLSIL.